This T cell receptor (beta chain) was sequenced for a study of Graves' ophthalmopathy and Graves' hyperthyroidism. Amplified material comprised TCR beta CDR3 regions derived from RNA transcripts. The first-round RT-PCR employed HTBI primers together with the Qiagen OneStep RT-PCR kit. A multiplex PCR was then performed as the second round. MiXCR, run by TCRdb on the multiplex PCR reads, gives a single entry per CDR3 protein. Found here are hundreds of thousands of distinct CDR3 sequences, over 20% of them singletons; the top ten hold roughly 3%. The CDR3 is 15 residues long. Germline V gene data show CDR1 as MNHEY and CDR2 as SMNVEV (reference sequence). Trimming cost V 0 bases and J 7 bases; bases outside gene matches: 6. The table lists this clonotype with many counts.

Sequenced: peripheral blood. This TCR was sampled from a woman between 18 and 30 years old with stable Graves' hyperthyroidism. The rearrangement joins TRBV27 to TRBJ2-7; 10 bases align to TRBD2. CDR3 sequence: CASSLSASGRREQYF. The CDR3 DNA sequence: TGTGCCAGCAGTTTATCGGCTAGCGGGAGAAGGGAGCAGTACTTC.